This T cell receptor beta chain was identified in a study of vaccination and CD4 T cells after COVID-19. Stated treatment: approximately nine-day PBMC culture with coronavirus spike peptide pools or control peptides (ViraFEST assay). After culture for nine to eleven days, isolation of CD4+ T cells was performed by negative selection. This clonotype is labeled large. Antigen unknown. At the Johns Hopkins FTIC core, DNA taken from cultured CD4+ T cells was sequenced by way of the Oncomine TCR Beta short-read assay. Via MiXCR, TCRdb re-called the PCR reads, giving one row per CDR3 protein. The sample includes 6,100 or so distinct CDR3 sequences, about two fifths of them seen just once. This TCR derives from a human donor who had recovered from COVID-19. Material for sequencing was CD4+ T cells from blood, cultured in vitro.

The CDR3 here is CSARGEWVETQYF. Written as DNA, the CDR3 is TGCAGTGCTAGAGGGGAATGGGTAGAGACCCAGTACTTC. This sequence joins TRBV20-1 and TRBJ2-5; no reliable D call. The V and J ends lost 1 base and 4 bases respectively, with 10 bases between them. Germline lookup yields CDR1 DFQATT and CDR2 SNEGSKA (reference sequence). The CDR3 contains 13 residues.